Reported below is one TCR beta chain. One entry per CDR3 protein, called by TCRdb with MiXCR from the PCR reads. The table records around 12,000 distinct CDR3 sequences, 40% to 50% of them present only once. These data belong to a study of immune characterization of retroperitoneal liposarcoma. Germline lookup yields CDR1 MGHRA and CDR2 YSYEKL. CDR3 length: 16 residues. Trimming cost V 4 bases and J 7 bases; bases outside gene matches: 9. The V gene is TRBV4-1, the J gene TRBJ2-1; TRBD2 matches at 11 bases. The sequencing sample was made of tumor tissue. This TCR derives from a female donor with retroperitoneal liposarcoma. CDR3 sequence reads: CASSRQTSGDLNEQFF. CDR3 coding DNA: TGCGCCAGCAGCCGTCAGACTAGCGGGGACCTGAATGAGCAGTTCTTC.